This T cell receptor beta chain was captured by sequencing in a study of OX40 agonist ivuxolimab in advanced cancers. Study at large: People in dose escalation had one of these cancers: hepatocellular carcinoma, melanoma, renal cell or head and neck cancer. Earlier treatment with anti-PD-1, anti-PD-L1 or anti-CTLA-4 was permitted, and less than 50% had received some.

Assay: immunoSEQ multiplex PCR; the TCRdb copy retains only in-frame clones and omits some. The sample has about 46,000 clones, 70% to 90% seen once. Germline V CDR1 and CDR2: MDHEN, SYDVKM. The ends were cut back, 5 bases at V and 7 bases at J, with 21 bases in the middle. The CDR3 length is 17 residues. The sequence was obtained from an adult with an advanced solid tumor such as melanoma, head and neck, liver or kidney cancer. The sample consisted of CD4+ or CD8+ T cells sorted from blood, taken in a trial of the OX40 agonist ivuxolimab. The rearrangement uses TRBV28 and TRBJ1-6, with D perhaps matching TRBD1 (5 bases). The CDR3 sequence is CASSPQGGFSGNSPLHF. CDR3 nucleotide sequence: TGTGCCAGCAGTCCGCAGGGAGGGTTTAGTGGGAATTCACCCCTCCACTTT.